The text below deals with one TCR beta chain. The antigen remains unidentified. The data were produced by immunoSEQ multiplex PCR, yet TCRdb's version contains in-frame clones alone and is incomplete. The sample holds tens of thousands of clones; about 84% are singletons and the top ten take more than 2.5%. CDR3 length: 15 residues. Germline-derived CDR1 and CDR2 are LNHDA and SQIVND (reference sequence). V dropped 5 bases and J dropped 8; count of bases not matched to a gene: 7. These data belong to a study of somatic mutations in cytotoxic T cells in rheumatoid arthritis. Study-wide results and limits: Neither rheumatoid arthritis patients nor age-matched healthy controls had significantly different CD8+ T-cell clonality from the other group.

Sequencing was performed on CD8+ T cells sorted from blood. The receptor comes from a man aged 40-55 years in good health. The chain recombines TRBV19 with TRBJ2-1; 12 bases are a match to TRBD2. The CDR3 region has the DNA TGTGCCAGTAGTGTGACTAGCGGGAGTTTCGATGAGCAGTTCTTC. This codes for CASSVTSGSFDEQFF.